This paragraph covers one TCR beta chain sequence. Its antigen specificity is not known. Per-base qualities were not stored, and no clone one base away is much larger. This sample stems from a study of blood T cell repertoires in COVID-19 (dated by TCRdb to about 2020). Regarding the complete study: The collaborator samples originated in the United States, Italy and Spain and spanned the acute and convalescent phases of COVID-19. The prospective study material was composed of cDNA or gDNA derived from T cells, B-cell-depleted T cells, or PBMCs. Deeply sampled blood TCRbeta repertoires from subjects exposed to, actively infected with, or recovered from COVID-19 were included in the dataset. The repertoires were released in a freely available public database intended as a resource for research on the immune response to SARS-CoV-2. Samples came from the ongoing ImmuneRACE study (first 160 participants) plus 1,254 subjects from 6 global collaborators. A de-identified subject ID, COVID-19 status, age in years and sex were almost always included in the sample metadata. Where HLA class I and class II types were available, the types were taken from metadata supplied by the sample provider, not from assay-based typing. Overall study results and their limits: The amount of clinical and demographic metadata varied by source and participant and was provided uncurated.

TCRbeta CDR3 regions were amplified from genomic DNA using the immunoSEQ Assay, a bias-controlled multiplex PCR. In the paper's pipeline: The number of nucleated cells in each sample was estimated from the amplification of reference gene primers within the assay. Sequence reads were collapsed and filtered to measure the absolute abundance of every unique TCRbeta CDR3 rearrangement. For each sample, productive Simpson clonality was calculated as the square root of Simpson's diversity index across productive rearrangements. This immuneACCESS table, as held by TCRdb, lists in-frame sequences with V and J called but not all clones. Of the missing ones, under half trace to an unresolved V gene in checked studies; the others have no known cause. The V and J calls and clone size come from that table; D and trimming were worked out from the DNA. This sample lists under 300,000 clones; about 85% were detected once. The ten largest account for roughly 14% of the sample.

Collaborating institutions collected whole blood in K2EDTA tubes following their own protocols. For TCRbeta analysis, collaborators shipped samples as frozen whole blood, isolated PBMCs, or DNA extracted from either of those sample types. This TCR came from a human donor in a cohort sampled during active COVID-19. Sequenced sample: peripheral blood.

The CDR3 protein is CASSSHRSSTDTQYF. The nucleotides read TGTGCCAGCAGCTCCCATCGGTCTAGCACAGATACGCAGTATTTT. The sequence is built from TRBV9 and TRBJ2-3; the D gene assignment is ambiguous. CDR1 and CDR2 are drawn from the germline V gene: SGDLS, YYNGEE. Taken from cysteine to phenylalanine, the CDR3 has 15 residues. The read is trimmed to its CDR3 DNA, 45 bases read in frame from base 1. Deletion took 4 bases off V and 0 bases off J, with a span of 12 bases between the germline ends.